Listed below are T cell receptor beta chains from one sample, sequenced in a study of neurological immune-mediated disorders. TCRdb analysed the 5' RACE reads with MiXCR anew, one entry per CDR3 protein. The sample has approximately 28,000 distinct CDR3 sequences, approximately 12% seen once; the top ten hold roughly 5.6%. Sequencing was done on a sample of CD4+ T cells from blood. These receptor sequences come from a female donor with HTLV-1-associated myelopathy (HAM/TSP). Both conserved end residues are part of each CDR3. A D gene is named only where the DNA matches it firmly. Not every row has a clone size; where given, it reads once, few, many or a size class.

v_call	clone_size	j_call	d_call	cdr3_nt	cdr3_aa
TRBV6-5	medium-sized	TRBJ2-7	-	TGTGCCAGCAGTTACTCGCAACTAGCCTACGAGCAGTACTTC	CASSYSQLAYEQYF
TRBV5-6	many	TRBJ2-7	-	TGTGCCAGCAGCTCTGCATCCTACGAGCAGTACTTC	CASSSASYEQYF
TRBV28	many	TRBJ2-7	TRBD2	TGTGCCAGCAGTTCCGGACTAGCGGCCATATTCTACGAGCAGTACTTC	CASSSGLAAIFYEQYF
TRBV9	-	TRBJ1-5	-	-	CASSFYICSAREEAGLGQPQHF
TRBV11-2	many	TRBJ2-7	TRBD1	TGTGCCAGCAGCTTACAGGGACAGGGTTCCTACGAGCAGTACTTC	CASSLQGQGSYEQYF
TRBV7-8	many	TRBJ2-3	-	TGTGCCAGCAGTTTCCCCGGACTTCGACGGGCAGATACGCAGTATTTT	CASSFPGLRRADTQYF
TRBV18	many	TRBJ2-2	TRBD2	TGTGCCAGCTCGGTGACCTTAGCGGGAGCGAACACCGGGGAGCTGTTTTTT	CASSVTLAGANTGELFF
TRBV20-1	medium-sized	TRBJ2-3	-	TGCAGTGCAGATGAGGGGGGGGCAGATACGCAGTATTTT	CSADEGGADTQYF
TRBV20-1	many	TRBJ2-5	-	TGCAGTGCTAGAGGGGCGGTTCAAGAGACCCAGTACTTC	CSARGAVQETQYF
TRBV19	many	TRBJ2-7	-	TGTGCCAGTAGTACGCAAGGGGGCTCCTACGAGCAGTACTTC	CASSTQGGSYEQYF
TRBV20-1	few	TRBJ1-2	-	TGCAGTGCTCAGGCGAGCTCCGGGGGCTACACCTTC	CSAQASSGGYTF
TRBV5-1	many	TRBJ2-2	-	TGCGCCAGCAGCTTAGAACCGGGCACCGGGGAGCTGTTTTTT	CASSLEPGTGELFF
TRBV20-1	many	TRBJ1-5	-	TGCAGTGCGGAGCGTACAGGGCTTGGCAATCAGCCCCAGCATTTT	CSAERTGLGNQPQHF
TRBV5-1	many	TRBJ2-6	-	TGCGCCAGCAGCTTTGGGTCTGGGAGAACAGGGGCCAACGTCCTGACTTTC	CASSFGSGRTGANVLTF
TRBV6-2/TRBV6-3	many	TRBJ2-1	TRBD2	TGTGCCAGCAGTTACTCCCCCCGACTAGCGGGGTTTTACAATGAGCAGTTCTTC	CASSYSPRLAGFYNEQFF
TRBV6-2/TRBV6-3	-	TRBJ1-6	-	TGTGCCAGCAGTGGACAACTAAATTCATCCCTCCACTTT	CASSGQLNSSLHF
TRBV4-3	many	TRBJ1-2	-	TGCGCCAGCAGCCAAGAGGGTGGAGGGTATGGCTACACCTTC	CASSQEGGGYGYTF